The 17 T cell receptor beta chains given below trace back to one sample, sequenced in a study of blood T cell repertoires in COVID-19. Assay: immunoSEQ multiplex PCR; the TCRdb copy retains only in-frame clones and omits some. Here the sample spans hundreds of thousands of clones, around 87% being singletons. Material: PBMCs or T cells enriched from blood (not recorded which). These receptors were taken from a woman aged 25 to 39 with acute COVID-19.

This clone was detected once. The chain recombines TRBV14 with TRBJ1-2; D is ambiguous. CDR3 length equals 14 residues. Germline CDR1 and CDR2: SGHDN and FVKESK. The V gene lost 1 base and the J gene lost 5 bases, with 11 bases spanning the gap. The CDR3 DNA sequence: TGTGCCAGCAGCCAAGGTCGGGGAGCATATGGCTACACCTTC. Amino acids: CASSQGRGAYGYTF. Combining the CDR3 with reference TRBV14 and TRBJ1-2 gives the whole variable domain EAGVTQFPSHSVIEKGQTVTLRCDPISGHDNLYWYRRVMGKEIKFLLHFVKESKQDESGMPNNRFLAERTGGTYSTLKVQPAELEDSGVYFCASSQGRGAYGYTFGSGTRLTVV.

The gene calls are TRBV19 and TRBJ1-2, with 8 bases fitting TRBD1. The CDR3 covers 16 residues. CDR1 is LNHDA, CDR2 SQIVND, per germline (reference sequence). The junction had 8 bases not matched to a gene; V was cut back by 2 bases and J by 3 bases. CDR3 bases: TGTGCCAGTAGTATATGGGGCAGGGGGCGCGACTATGGCTACACCTTC. Residues: CASSIWGRGRDYGYTF.

This clone has only one observation. The gene calls are TRBV19 and TRBJ2-5; 11 bases agree with TRBD1. CDR3 length: 15 amino acids. The germline V gene encodes CDR1 LNHDA and CDR2 SQIVND (reference sequence). With 5 bases clipped from V and 3 bases from J, the junction kept 5 bases outside the gene matches. The CDR3 nucleotides are TGTGCCAGTAGTGGGACAGGGGGTCGGGAAGAGACCCAGTACTTC. It is translated as CASSGTGGREETQYF.

V gene TRBV3-1 (or the pseudogene TRBV3-2) combines with J gene TRBJ2-6; 7 bases are a match to TRBD2. Germline V CDR1 and CDR2: LGHDT, YNNKEL (reference sequence). This CDR3 has 19 amino acids. The ends lost 1 base at V and 1 base at J; junction bases unmatched: 10. CDR3 loop: CASSQAYPGAGSGANVLTF. For the CDR3, the DNA is TGTGCCAGCAGCCAAGCCTATCCGGGAGCGGGGTCTGGGGCCAACGTCCTGACTTTC.

The chain links TRBV6-5 to TRBJ1-1, with D hard to call. The CDR3 consists of 11 residues. The germline V and J ends were trimmed by 8 bases and 3 bases, with 7 bases remaining between them. Germline CDR1 and CDR2: MNHEY and SVGAGI. The CDR3 DNA is TGTGCCAGCGGAGGCCACACTGAAGCTTTCTTT. This encodes CASGGHTEAFF.

The chain recombines TRBV3-1 (or the pseudogene TRBV3-2) with TRBJ2-7; 11 positions match TRBD2. Germline V gene lookup returns CDR1 LGHDT and CDR2 YNNKEL (reference sequence). The CDR3 covers 14 residues. With 1 base clipped from V and 6 bases from J, the junction kept 2 bases outside the gene matches. CDR3 nucleotide sequence: TGTGCCAGCAGCCAAGTACTAGCGGGAGCCGAGCAGTACTTC. Its protein product is CASSQVLAGAEQYF.

The DNA for the CDR3 is TGTGCCAGCACCCTCGACGGGGCTAGCGGGAGGGATGAGCAGTTCTTC. This translates into CASTLDGASGRDEQFF. The chain carries TRBV28 and TRBJ2-1, with 12 nucleotides matching TRBD2. This CDR3 comprises 16 residues. The V and J ends lost 7 bases and 8 bases, in that order; junction bases with no gene match: 12. Germline assignment: CDR1 MDHEN and CDR2 SYDVKM.

The chain is built from TRBV2 and TRBJ1-3; 7 positions agree with TRBD1. The CDR3 has 14 residues. With V trimmed by 6 bases and J by 4 bases, 6 bases remained unmatched. Germline CDR1 SNHLY, CDR2 FYNNEI. The CDR3 nucleotides are TGTGCCAGCAGCCAGGGGGACGTCGGAAACACCATATATTTT. It translates to CASSQGDVGNTIYF.

The chain couples TRBV25-1 to TRBJ1-1; the D gene is possibly TRBD1 (5 bases). V was trimmed by 9 bases and J by 4 bases, leaving 9 bases between them. CDR1 and CDR2 (germline): MGHDK, SYGVNS. The CDR3 spans 11 residues. For the CDR3, the DNA is TGTGCCAGTACAGGTTCCACTGAAGCTTTCTTT. Encoded protein: CASTGSTEAFF.

This sequence joins TRBV15 and TRBJ1-6; 7 nucleotides agree with TRBD1. The CDR3 has 14 amino acids. Germline V CDR1 and CDR2: LNHNV, YYDKDF (reference sequence). The V gene end was trimmed by 8 bases and the J gene end by 7 bases; junction bases not matched to a gene: 8. The CDR3 bases are TGTGCCACCTCGGGGACAGTATTAAATTCACCCCTCCACTTT. This gives the protein CATSGTVLNSPLHF.

The V gene is TRBV15, the J gene TRBJ1-3; D ambiguous. With 8 bases removed from V and 2 bases from J, the gap between germline ends came to 10 bases. The germline V gene encodes CDR1 LNHNV and CDR2 YYDKDF (reference sequence). The CDR3 sequence is 13 residues long. The CDR3 DNA sequence: TGTGCCACCGCGGGTTATCCTGGAAACACCATATATTTT. Protein: CATAGYPGNTIYF.

The CDR3 DNA is TGCAGTGCTAGTGGGGGGGGTGAAGCTTTCTTT. Translating it yields CSASGGGEAFF. This rearrangement joins TRBV20-1 to TRBJ1-1; possibly TRBD1 for D (5 bases). The CDR3 spans 11 residues. Between the trimmed V and J ends, which lost 3 bases and 7 bases, there was a span of 9 bases. Germline CDR1 DFQATT, CDR2 SNEGSKA (reference sequence).

V usage is TRBV29-1 and J usage is TRBJ2-2, with 8 bases aligning to TRBD1. CDR1 and CDR2 from the germline V gene are SQVTM and ANQGSEA. Trimming removed 6 bases from V and 0 bases from J; junction bases left unmatched: 9. The CDR3 runs to 16 residues. The DNA for the CDR3 is TGCAGCGTGGCCCGGCCACAGGGGGCGAACACCGGGGAGCTGTTTTTT. This sequence encodes CSVARPQGANTGELFF.

This chain uses TRBV30 with TRBJ2-1; 9 nucleotides match TRBD1. The CDR3 totals 13 residues. Germline CDR1 is GTSNPN and CDR2 is SVGIG (reference sequence). The J segment lost 5 bases and the V segment lost 5 bases, leaving 4 bases of the junction unmatched. In DNA, the CDR3 is TGTGCCTGGGCCGGGACAGGGAACAATGAGCAGTTCTTC. It yields the protein CAWAGTGNNEQFF.

J is TRBJ2-2 and V is TRBV7-3, with D possibly being TRBD1 (5 bases). V was clipped by 2 bases and J by 8 bases, with 9 bases between them. CDR3 length: 13 amino acids. CDR1 is SGHTA and CDR2 is FQGTGA in the germline V gene. The CDR3 reads CASSLQGSGELFF. The CDR3 DNA is TGTGCCAGCAGCTTACAGGGCTCGGGGGAGCTGTTTTTT.

This clone occurred once. CDR3 DNA sequence: TGCGCCAGCAGCTTGGCCAAAAGGGGAAGTGAGCAGTTCTTC. Translated, it gives CASSLAKRGSEQFF. The chain joins TRBV5-1 to TRBJ2-1; D possibly corresponds to TRBD1 (5 bases). This CDR3 has 14 amino acids. V dropped 0 bases and J dropped 9 bases, with 13 bases sitting between them. Per germline, CDR1 SGHRS and CDR2 YFSETQ.

This chain links TRBV3-1 (or the pseudogene TRBV3-2) with TRBJ2-3; D possibly corresponds to TRBD2 (5 bases). The CDR3 sequence is 14 residues long. The germline V gene has CDR1 LGHDT and CDR2 YNNKEL (reference sequence). The V and J ends lost 3 bases and 4 bases respectively, with 11 bases between them. The CDR3 nucleotides read TGTGCCAGCAGCCAGGAAGGGAGCTCAGATACGCAGTATTTT. Translated: CASSQEGSSDTQYF.